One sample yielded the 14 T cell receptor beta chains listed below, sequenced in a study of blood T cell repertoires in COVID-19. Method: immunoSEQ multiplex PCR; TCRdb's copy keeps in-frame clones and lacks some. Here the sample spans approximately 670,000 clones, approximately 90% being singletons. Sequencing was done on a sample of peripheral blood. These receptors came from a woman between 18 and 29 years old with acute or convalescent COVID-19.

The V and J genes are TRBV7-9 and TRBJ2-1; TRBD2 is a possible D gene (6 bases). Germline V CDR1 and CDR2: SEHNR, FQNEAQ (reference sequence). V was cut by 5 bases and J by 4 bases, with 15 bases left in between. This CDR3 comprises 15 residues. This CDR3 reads CASSRRKAGYNEQFF. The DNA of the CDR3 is TGTGCCAGCAGCCGTAGGAAGGCGGGGTACAATGAGCAGTTCTTC.

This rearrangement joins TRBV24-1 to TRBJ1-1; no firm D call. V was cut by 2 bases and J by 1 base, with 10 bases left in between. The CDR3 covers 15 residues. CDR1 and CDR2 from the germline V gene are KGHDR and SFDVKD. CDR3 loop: CATSDSGLRNTEAFF. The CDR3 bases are TGTGCCACCAGTGATTCCGGACTTCGGAACACTGAAGCTTTCTTT.

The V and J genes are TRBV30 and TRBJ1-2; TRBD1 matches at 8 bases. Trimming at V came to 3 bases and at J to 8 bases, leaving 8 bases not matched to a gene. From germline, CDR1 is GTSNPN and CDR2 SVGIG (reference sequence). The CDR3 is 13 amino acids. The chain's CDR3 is CAWSQTGVQGYTF. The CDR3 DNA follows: TGTGCCTGGAGCCAGACAGGGGTTCAAGGCTACACCTTC.

The CDR3 loop is CASSRGRQGLAKNIQYF. CDR3 sequence (DNA): TGTGCCAGCAGCCGGGGACGACAGGGTCTTGCCAAAAACATTCAGTACTTC. The gene calls are TRBV7-7 and TRBJ2-4; 7 bases match TRBD1. The germline gives CDR1 SSHAT, CDR2 FNYEAQ (reference sequence). Trimming at V came to 5 bases and at J to 1 base, leaving 11 bases not matched to a gene. The CDR3 consists of 17 residues.

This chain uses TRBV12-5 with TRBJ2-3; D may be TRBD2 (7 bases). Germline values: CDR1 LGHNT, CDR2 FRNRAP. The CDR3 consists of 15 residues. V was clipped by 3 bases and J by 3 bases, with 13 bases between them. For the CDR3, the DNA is TGTGCTAGTGGTTTTTCGGGGGGCGGGACAGATACGCAGTATTTT. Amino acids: CASGFSGGGTDTQYF.

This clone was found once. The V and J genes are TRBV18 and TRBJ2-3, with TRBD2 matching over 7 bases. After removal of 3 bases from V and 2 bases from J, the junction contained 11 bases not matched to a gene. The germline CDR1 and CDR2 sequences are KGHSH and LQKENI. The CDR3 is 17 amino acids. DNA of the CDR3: TGTGCCAGCTCACCCCTCGATCAAGCGGGATACACAGATACGCAGTATTTT. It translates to CASSPLDQAGYTDTQYF.

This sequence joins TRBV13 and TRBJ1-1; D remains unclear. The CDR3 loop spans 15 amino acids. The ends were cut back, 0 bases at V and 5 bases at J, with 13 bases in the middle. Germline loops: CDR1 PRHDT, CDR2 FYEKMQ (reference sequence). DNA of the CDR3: TGTGCCAGCAGCTTAGGAGCGGGGATTGGGACTGAAGCTTTCTTT. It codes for CASSLGAGIGTEAFF.

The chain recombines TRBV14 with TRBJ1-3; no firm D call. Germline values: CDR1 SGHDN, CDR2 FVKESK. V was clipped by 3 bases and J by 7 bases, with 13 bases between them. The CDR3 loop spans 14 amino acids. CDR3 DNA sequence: TGTGCCAGCAGCCACCGAGGGATATTCAACACCATATATTTT. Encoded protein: CASSHRGIFNTIYF.

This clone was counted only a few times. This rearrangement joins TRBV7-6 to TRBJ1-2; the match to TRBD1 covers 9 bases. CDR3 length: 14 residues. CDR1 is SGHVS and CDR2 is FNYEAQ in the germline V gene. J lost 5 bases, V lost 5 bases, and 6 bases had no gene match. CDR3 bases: TGTGCCAGCAGCCCGGCGGGACAGGGTTATGGCTACACCTTC. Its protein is CASSPAGQGYGYTF. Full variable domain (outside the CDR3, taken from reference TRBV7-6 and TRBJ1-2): GAGVSQSPRYKVTKRGQDVALRCDPISGHVSLYWYRQALGQGPEFLTYFNYEAQQDKSGLPNDRFSAERPEGSISTLTIQRTEQRDSAMYRCASSPAGQGYGYTFGSGTRLTVV.

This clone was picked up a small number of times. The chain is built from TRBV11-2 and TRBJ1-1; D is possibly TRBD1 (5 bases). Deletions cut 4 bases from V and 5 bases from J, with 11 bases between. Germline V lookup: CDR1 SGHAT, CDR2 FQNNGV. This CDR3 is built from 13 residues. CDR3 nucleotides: TGTGCCAGCAGCTCCGGGGGGTGGACTGAAGCTTTCTTT. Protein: CASSSGGWTEAFF.

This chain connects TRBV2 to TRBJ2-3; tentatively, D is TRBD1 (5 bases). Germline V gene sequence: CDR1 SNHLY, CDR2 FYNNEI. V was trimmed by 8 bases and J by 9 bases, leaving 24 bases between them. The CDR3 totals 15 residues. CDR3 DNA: TGTGCCAGCCCTACGGCGACTCGACAGTATAAAACGCAGTATTTT. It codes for CASPTATRQYKTQYF.

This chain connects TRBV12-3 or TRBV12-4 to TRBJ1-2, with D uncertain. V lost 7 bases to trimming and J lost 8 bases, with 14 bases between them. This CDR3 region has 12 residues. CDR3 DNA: TGTGCCAGCATGGAGGGTGCGGGCGGCTACACCTTC. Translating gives CASMEGAGGYTF.

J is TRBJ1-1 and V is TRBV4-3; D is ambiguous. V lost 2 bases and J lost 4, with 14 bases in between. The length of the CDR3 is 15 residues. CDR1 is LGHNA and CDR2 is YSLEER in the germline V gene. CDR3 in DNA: TGCGCCAGCAGCCAAACCGAGAGGGAGGGCACTGAAGCTTTCTTT. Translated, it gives CASSQTEREGTEAFF.

CDR3 residues: CASSQDVGRSNSPLHF. CDR3 DNA: TGCGCCAGCAGCCAAGATGTGGGGCGGAGTAATTCACCCCTCCACTTT. The chain recombines TRBV4-1 with TRBJ1-6, with D perhaps matching TRBD1 (5 bases). This CDR3 spans 16 amino acids. Trimming took off 0 bases at V and 6 bases at J, with 12 bases between the two ends. The V gene's germline CDR1 is MGHRA and CDR2 YSYEKL.